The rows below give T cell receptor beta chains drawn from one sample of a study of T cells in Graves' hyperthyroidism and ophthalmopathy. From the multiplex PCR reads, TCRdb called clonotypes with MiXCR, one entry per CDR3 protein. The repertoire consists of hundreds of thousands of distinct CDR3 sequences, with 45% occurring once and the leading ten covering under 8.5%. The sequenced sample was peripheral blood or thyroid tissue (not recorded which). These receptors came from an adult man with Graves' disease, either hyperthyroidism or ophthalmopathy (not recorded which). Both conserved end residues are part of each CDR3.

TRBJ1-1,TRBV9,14,CASSVISEYTEAFF
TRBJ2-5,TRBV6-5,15,CASSFTSGATETQYF
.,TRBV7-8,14,CASSQYSYPYEQYF
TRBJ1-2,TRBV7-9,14,CASSYGTANYGYTF
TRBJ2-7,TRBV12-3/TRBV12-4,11,CATGQGEEQYF
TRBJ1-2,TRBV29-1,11,CSGTGGGGYTF
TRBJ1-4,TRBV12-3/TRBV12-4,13,CASSFNGREKLFF
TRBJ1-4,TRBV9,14,CASSVEGNNEKLFF
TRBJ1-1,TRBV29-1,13,CSVASPRTRGAFF
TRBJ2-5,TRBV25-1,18,CASSYSAPGLAGEETQYF
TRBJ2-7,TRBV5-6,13,CASCHQGDYEQYF
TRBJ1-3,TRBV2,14,CASRDRGTGNTIYF
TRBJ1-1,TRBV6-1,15,CASSFYNRKNTEAFF
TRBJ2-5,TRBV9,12,CASSQEIETQYF
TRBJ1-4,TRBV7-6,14,CASSIGTGYEKLFF
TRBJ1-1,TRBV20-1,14,CSARKGGLSTEAFF
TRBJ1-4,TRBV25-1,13,CAWETGGREKLFF
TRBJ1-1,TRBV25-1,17,CASSGTSGTGGGTEAFF
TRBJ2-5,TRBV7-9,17,CASSPGTSGRALETQYF
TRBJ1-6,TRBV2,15,CASSAGQDGNSPLHF
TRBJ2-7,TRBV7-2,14,CASSLGQGGGEQYF
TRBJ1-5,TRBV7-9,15,CASSISAGLNQPQHF
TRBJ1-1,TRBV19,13,CASSMGQGGEAFF
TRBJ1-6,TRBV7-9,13,CASSSTGSSPLHF
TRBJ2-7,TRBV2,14,CASSVPSGDYEQYF
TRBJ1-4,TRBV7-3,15,CASSAGTGWEEKLFF
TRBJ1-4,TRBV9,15,CASSFGQGFSEKLIF
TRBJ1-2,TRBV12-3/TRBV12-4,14,CASSPGAANYGYTF
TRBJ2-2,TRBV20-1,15,CSARDRLPNTGELFF
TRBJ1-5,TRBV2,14,CASCLGQGYQPQHF
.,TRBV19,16,CASSLSPGQGDNEQFF
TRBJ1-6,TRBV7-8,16,CASSLPDRGYNSPLHF
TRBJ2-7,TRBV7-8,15,CASSPRDRGTYEQYF
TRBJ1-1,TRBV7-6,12,CAWSVEKREAFF
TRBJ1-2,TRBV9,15,CASSVAGGAEYGYTF
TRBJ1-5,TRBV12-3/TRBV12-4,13,CASSQDVYQPQHF
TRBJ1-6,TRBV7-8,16,CASSPARVQGTSPLHF
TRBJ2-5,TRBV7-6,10,CASSLEPQYF
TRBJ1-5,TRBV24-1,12,CATSAGPQPQHF
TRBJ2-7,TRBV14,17,CASSQEIGVTSSYEQYF
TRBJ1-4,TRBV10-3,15,CAISGGQPLDEKLFF
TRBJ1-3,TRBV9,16,CASSVDPGGSGNTIYF
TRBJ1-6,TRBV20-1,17,CSAPDGDSGGNNSPLHF
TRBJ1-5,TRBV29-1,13,CSVDTGDNQPQHF
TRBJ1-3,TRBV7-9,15,CASSVEAGGRNTIYF
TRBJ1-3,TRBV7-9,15,CASSPGKTSGNTIYF
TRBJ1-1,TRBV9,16,CASSQDWRRMNTEAFF
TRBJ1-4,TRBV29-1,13,CSVEEGGGEKLFF
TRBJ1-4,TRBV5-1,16,CASSPGSASTNEKLFF
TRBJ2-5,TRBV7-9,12,CASRDREETQYF
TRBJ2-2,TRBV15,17,CATSVDRGHGYTGELFF
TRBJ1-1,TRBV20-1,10,CSLRGAEAFF
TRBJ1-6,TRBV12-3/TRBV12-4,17,CASSRVFWGSYNSPLHF
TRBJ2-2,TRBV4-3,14,CASSQDRNTGELFF
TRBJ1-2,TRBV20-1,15,CSARTMTDTNYGYTF
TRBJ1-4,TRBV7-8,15,CASSLDRGTNEKLFF
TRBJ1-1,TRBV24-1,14,CATRREQGNTEAFF
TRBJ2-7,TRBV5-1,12,CASQDDAAEQYF
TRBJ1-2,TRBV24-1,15,CASSFWDRTDYGYTF